This T cell receptor (beta chain) derives from a study of blood T cell repertoires in COVID-19. The CDR3 is 15 amino acids. The V gene end was trimmed by 5 bases and the J gene end by 4 bases; junction bases not matched to a gene: 5. Per germline, CDR1 SGHVS and CDR2 FQNEAQ. As handled by the study authors: From reference gene primer amplification, estimates of nucleated cell counts were derived. Here immunoSEQ multiplex PCR was the method, and the copy in TCRdb shows in-frame clones only, minus some. The DNA was the basis for D and trimming; V, J and clone size are from that table. The profile covers fewer than 250,000 clones, with roughly nine tenths appearing a single time and roughly 2% taken by the ten largest.

The sample consisted of peripheral blood. The rearrangement uses TRBV7-8 and TRBJ1-4, with 9 bases fitting TRBD1. The clonotype comes from a woman aged 45-65 years with acute or convalescent COVID-19. This CDR3 is CASSRGQGNNEKLFF. CDR3 coding DNA: TGTGCCAGCAGCAGGGGACAGGGCAATAATGAAAAACTGTTTTTT. Using reference TRBV7-8 and TRBJ1-4 for the parts outside the CDR3, the full variable domain is GAGVSQSPRYKVAKRGQDVALRCDPISGHVSLFWYQQALGQGPEFLTYFQNEAQLDKSGLPSDRFFAERPEGSVSTLKIQRTQQEDSAVYLCASSRGQGNNEKLFFGSGTQLSVL.